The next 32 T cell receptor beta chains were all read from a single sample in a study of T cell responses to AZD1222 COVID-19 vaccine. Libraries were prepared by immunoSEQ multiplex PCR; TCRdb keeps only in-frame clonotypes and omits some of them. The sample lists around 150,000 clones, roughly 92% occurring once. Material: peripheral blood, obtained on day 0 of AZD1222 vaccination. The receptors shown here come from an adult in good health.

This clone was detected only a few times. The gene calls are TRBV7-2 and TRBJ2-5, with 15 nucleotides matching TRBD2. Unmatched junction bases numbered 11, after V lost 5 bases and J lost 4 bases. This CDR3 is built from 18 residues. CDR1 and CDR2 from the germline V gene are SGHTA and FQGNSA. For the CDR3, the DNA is TGTGCCAGCAGCCTCGGGACTAGCGGGAGGCGGAAGGGAGAGACCCAGTACTTC. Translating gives CASSLGTSGRRKGETQYF.

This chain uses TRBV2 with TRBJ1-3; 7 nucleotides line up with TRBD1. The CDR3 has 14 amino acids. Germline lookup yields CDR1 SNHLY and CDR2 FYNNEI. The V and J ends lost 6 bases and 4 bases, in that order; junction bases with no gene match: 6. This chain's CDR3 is CASRPQTGGNTIYF. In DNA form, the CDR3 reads TGTGCCAGCAGGCCTCAGACAGGGGGAAACACCATATATTTT.

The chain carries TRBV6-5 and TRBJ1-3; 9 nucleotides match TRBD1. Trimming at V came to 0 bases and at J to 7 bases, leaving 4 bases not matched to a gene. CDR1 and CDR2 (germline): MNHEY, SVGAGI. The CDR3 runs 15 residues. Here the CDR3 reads CASSYSTGGGNTIYF. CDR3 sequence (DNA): TGTGCCAGCAGTTACTCGACAGGGGGTGGCAACACCATATATTTT.

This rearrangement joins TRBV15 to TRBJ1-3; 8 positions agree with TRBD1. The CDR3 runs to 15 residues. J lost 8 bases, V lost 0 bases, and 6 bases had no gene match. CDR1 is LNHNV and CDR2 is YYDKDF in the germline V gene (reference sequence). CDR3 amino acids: CATSRDLGQGYTIYF. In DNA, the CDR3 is TGTGCCACCAGCAGAGATCTAGGACAGGGCTACACCATATATTTT.

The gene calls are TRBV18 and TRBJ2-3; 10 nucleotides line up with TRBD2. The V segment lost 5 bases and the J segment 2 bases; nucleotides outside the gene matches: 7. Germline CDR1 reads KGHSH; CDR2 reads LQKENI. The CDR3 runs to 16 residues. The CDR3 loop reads CASSSGLAAPTDTQYF. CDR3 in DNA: TGTGCCAGCTCATCCGGACTAGCGGCGCCCACAGATACGCAGTATTTT.

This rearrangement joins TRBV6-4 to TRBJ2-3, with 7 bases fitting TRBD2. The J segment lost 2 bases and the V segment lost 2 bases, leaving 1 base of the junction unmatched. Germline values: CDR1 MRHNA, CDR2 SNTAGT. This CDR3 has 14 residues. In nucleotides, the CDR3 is TGTGCCAGCAGTGACACTAGCGTCACAGATACGCAGTATTTT. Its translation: CASSDTSVTDTQYF.

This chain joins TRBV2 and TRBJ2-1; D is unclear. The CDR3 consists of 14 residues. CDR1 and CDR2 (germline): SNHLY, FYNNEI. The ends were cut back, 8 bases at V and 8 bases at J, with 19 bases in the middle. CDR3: CASLDPRKGDEQFF. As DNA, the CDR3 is TGTGCCAGCTTAGACCCCAGGAAGGGCGATGAGCAGTTCTTC.

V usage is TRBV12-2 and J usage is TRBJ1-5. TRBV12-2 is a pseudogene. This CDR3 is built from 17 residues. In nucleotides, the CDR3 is TGTGCAAGTCGCTTAAGTAAGGGGGGGTTTTTCAATCAGCCCCAGCATTTT. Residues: CASRLSKGGFFNQPQHF.

The CDR3 reads CASSLASLTTDTQYF. The CDR3 DNA is TGTGCCAGCAGCTTAGCGAGTCTTACCACAGATACGCAGTATTTT. This chain connects TRBV7-2 to TRBJ2-3, with unresolved D. The CDR3 has 15 amino acids. Germline V gives CDR1 SGHTA, CDR2 FQGNSA. The V and J ends lost 0 bases and 2 bases respectively, with 9 bases between them. Looking up the rest from reference TRBV7-2 and TRBJ2-3 gives the full variable domain: GAGVSQSPSNKVTEKGKDVELRCDPISGHTALYWYRQSLGQGLEFLIYFQGNSAPDKSGLPSDRFSAERTGGSVSTLTIQRTQQEDSAVYLCASSLASLTTDTQYFGPGTRLTVL.

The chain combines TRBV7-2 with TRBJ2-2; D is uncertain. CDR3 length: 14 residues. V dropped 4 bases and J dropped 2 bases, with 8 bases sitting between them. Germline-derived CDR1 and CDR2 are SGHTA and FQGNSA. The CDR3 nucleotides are TGTGCCAGCAGCTCCTACAGAAACACCGGGGAGCTGTTTTTT. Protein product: CASSSYRNTGELFF. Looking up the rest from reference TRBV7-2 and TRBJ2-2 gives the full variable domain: GAGVSQSPSNKVTEKGKDVELRCDPISGHTALYWYRQSLGQGLEFLIYFQGNSAPDKSGLPSDRFSAERTGGSVSTLTIQRTQQEDSAVYLCASSSYRNTGELFFGEGSRLTVL.

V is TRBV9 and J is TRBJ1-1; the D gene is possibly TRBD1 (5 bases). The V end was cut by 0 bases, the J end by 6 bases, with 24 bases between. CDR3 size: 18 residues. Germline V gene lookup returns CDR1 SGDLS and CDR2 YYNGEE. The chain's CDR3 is CASSVGVGASGRYAEAFF. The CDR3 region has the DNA TGTGCCAGCAGCGTAGGGGTCGGGGCCTCGGGACGTTACGCTGAAGCTTTCTTT.

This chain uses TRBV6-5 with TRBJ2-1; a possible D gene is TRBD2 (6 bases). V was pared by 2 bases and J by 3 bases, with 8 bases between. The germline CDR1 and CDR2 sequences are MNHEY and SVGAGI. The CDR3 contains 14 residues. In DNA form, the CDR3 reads TGTGCCAGCAGTTACAGGGGAGGCTACAATGAGCAGTTCTTC. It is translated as CASSYRGGYNEQFF.

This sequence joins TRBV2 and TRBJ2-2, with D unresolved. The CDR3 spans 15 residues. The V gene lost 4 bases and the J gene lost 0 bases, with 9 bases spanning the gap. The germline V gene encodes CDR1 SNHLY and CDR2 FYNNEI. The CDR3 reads CASSVLRANTGELFF. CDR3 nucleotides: TGTGCCAGCAGTGTGCTAAGAGCGAACACCGGGGAGCTGTTTTTT.

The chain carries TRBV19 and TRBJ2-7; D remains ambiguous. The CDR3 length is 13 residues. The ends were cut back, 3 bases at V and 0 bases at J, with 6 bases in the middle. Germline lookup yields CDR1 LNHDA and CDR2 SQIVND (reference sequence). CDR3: CASSMLYSYEQYF. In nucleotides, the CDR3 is TGTGCCAGTAGTATGTTATACTCCTACGAGCAGTACTTC.

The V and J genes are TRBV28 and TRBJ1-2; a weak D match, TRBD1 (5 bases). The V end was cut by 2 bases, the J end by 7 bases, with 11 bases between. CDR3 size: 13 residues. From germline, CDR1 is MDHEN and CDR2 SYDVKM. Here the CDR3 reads CASSLRPGLGYTF. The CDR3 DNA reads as TGTGCCAGCAGTTTACGGCCAGGGCTTGGCTACACCTTC.

CDR3 bases: TGTGCCAGCAGCTCCTCCATTGGGACAGTGTCCTACGAGCAGTACTTC. This encodes CASSSSIGTVSYEQYF. V and J are TRBV7-9 and TRBJ2-7; 7 bases are shared with TRBD1. The ends lost 4 bases at V and 1 base at J; junction bases unmatched: 10. The CDR3 has 16 amino acids. CDR1 is SEHNR, CDR2 FQNEAQ, per germline (reference sequence).

The CDR3 sequence is CASSSDRGRSSYNEQFF. DNA for the CDR3: TGTGCCAGCAGCTCGGACAGGGGACGGAGCTCCTACAATGAGCAGTTCTTC. The chain couples TRBV5-4 to TRBJ2-1, with TRBD1 matching 9 bases. J gave up 0 bases and V 3 bases, and 7 bases lay outside the gene matches. Looked up from germline, CDR1 is SGHNT and CDR2 is YYREEE (reference sequence). This CDR3 is built from 17 residues.

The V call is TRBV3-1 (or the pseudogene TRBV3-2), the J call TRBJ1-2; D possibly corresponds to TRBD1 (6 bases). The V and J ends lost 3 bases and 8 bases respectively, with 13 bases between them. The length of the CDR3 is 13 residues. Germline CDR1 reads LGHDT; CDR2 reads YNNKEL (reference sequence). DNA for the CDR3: TGTGCCAGCAGCCACACTCAGGGGCACGGCTACACCTTC. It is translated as CASSHTQGHGYTF.

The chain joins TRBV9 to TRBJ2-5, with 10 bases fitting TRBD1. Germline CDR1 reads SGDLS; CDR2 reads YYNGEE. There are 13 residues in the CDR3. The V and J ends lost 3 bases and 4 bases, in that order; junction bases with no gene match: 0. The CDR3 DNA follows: TGTGCCAGCAGCGGGACAGGGGGAGAGACCCAGTACTTC. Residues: CASSGTGGETQYF.

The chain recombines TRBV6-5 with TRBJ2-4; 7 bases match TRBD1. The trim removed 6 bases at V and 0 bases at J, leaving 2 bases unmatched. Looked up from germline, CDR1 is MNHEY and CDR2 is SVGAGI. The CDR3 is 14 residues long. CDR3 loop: CASRQGRAKNIQYF. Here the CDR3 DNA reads TGTGCCAGCAGACAGGGGAGAGCCAAAAACATTCAGTACTTC.

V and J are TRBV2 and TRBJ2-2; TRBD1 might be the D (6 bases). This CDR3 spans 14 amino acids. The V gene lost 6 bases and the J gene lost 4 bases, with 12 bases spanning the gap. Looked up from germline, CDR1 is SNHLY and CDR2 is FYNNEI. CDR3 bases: TGTGCCAGCAGAAAGACAGGCAGCACCGGGGAGCTGTTTTTT. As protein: CASRKTGSTGELFF.

CDR3 bases: TGTGCCAGTAGTATAGGCTTCCCGCGCTCCTACGAGCAGTACTTC. This sequence encodes CASSIGFPRSYEQYF. The chain combines TRBV19 with TRBJ2-7; no clear D. The CDR3 loop spans 15 amino acids. The germline V gene has CDR1 LNHDA and CDR2 SQIVND (reference sequence). Trimming stripped 1 base from V and 0 bases from J, with 10 bases between.

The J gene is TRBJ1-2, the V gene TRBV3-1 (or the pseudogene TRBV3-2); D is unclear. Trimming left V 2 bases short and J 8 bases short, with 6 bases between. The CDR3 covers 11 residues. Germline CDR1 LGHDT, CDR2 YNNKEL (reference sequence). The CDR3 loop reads CASSQSRGYTF. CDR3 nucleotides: TGTGCCAGCAGCCAATCTAGGGGCTACACCTTC.

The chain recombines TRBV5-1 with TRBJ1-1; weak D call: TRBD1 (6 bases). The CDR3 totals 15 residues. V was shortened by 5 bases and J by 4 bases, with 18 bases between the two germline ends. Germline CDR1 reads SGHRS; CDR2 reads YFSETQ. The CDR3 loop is CASRAQYRVSTEAFF. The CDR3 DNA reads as TGCGCCAGCAGGGCCCAATACAGGGTATCCACTGAAGCTTTCTTT.

In DNA, the CDR3 is TGTGCCAGCAGTCCCCTTGTAGCTAGACGTGGTGAGCAGTTCTTC. Its translation is CASSPLVARRGEQFF. The chain employs TRBV28 and TRBJ2-1; D is ambiguous. The CDR3 has 15 amino acids. The germline CDR1 and CDR2 sequences are MDHEN and SYDVKM. Deletions cut 5 bases from V and 9 bases from J, with 20 bases between. Full variable domain (outside the CDR3, taken from reference TRBV28 and TRBJ2-1): DVKVTQSSRYLVKRTGEKVFLECVQDMDHENMFWYRQDPGLGLRLIYFSYDVKMKEKGDIPEGYSVSREKKERFSLILESASTNQTSMYLCASSPLVARRGEQFFGPGTRLTVL.

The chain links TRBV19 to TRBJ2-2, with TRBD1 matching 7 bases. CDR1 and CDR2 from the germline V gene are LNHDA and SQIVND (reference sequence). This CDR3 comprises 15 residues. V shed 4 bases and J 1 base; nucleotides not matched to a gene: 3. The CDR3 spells CASSNPGGNTGELFF. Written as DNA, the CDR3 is TGTGCCAGTAGTAACCCAGGGGGGAACACCGGGGAGCTGTTTTTT.

This CDR3 reads CASSFLQASGANVLTF. In DNA, the CDR3 is TGTGCCAGCAGTTTTTTACAGGCATCTGGGGCCAACGTCCTGACTTTC. The chain is built from TRBV27 and TRBJ2-6; maybe TRBD1 (5 bases). Germline CDR1 reads MNHEY; CDR2 reads SMNVEV (reference sequence). Trimming left V 3 bases short and J 1 base short, with 10 bases between. The CDR3 has 16 amino acids.

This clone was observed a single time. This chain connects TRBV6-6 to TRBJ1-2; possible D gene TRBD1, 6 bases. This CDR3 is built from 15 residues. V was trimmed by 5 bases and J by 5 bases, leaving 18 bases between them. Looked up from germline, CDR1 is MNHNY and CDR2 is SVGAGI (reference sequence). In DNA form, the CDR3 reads TGTGCCAGCAGTCAAGGAGCCCAGGGGAAATATGGCTACACCTTC. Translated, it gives CASSQGAQGKYGYTF.

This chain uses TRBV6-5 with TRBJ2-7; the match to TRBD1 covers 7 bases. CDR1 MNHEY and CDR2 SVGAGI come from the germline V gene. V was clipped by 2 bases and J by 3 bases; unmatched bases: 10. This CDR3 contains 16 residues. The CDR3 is CASSYDRKAGGYEQYF. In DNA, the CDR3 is TGTGCCAGCAGTTACGATAGGAAGGCAGGGGGCTACGAGCAGTACTTC.

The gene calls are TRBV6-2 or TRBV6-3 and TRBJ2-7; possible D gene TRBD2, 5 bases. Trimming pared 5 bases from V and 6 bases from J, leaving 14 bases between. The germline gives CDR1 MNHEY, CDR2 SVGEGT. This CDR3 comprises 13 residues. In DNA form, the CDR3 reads TGTGCCAGCAGTCTACTAGAATCTAGCGAGCAGTACTTC. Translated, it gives CASSLLESSEQYF.

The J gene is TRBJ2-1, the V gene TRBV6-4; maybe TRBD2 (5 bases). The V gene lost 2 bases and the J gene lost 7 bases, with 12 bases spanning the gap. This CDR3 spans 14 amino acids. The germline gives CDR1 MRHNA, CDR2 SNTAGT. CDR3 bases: TGTGCCAGCAGTGACCCCGGGATGAGGAATGAGCAGTTCTTC. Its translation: CASSDPGMRNEQFF.

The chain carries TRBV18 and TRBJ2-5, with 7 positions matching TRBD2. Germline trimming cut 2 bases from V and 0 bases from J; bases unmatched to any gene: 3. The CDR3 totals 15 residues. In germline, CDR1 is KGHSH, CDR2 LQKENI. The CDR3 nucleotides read TGTGCCAGCTCACCAAGGCTAGCGGACCAAGAGACCCAGTACTTC. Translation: CASSPRLADQETQYF.